These 31 T cell receptor beta chains were all obtained from the same sample, sequenced in a study of shared clonotypes between healthy human individuals. Data came from immunoSEQ multiplex PCR; TCRdb stores just in-frame clones and leaves some out. The table has roughly 2.6 million clones, roughly 92% seen once. The sample was naive CD4+ T cells sorted from blood. Sample subset: CD45RA+ positively selected. The receptors here all came from a man aged 18 to 29 in good health.

This clone was observed a single time. The chain carries TRBV7-2 and TRBJ2-6; D is possibly TRBD2 (6 bases). The germline V and J ends were trimmed by 5 bases and 0 bases, with 11 bases remaining between them. The CDR3 consists of 16 residues. Germline V gives CDR1 SGHTA, CDR2 FQGNSA. CDR3 nucleotide sequence: TGTGCCAGCAGCCCGGGACTCGGCTCTGGGGCCAACGTCCTGACTTTC. This gives the protein CASSPGLGSGANVLTF.

The gene calls are TRBV5-1 and TRBJ1-1; D is unresolved. Germline CDR1 reads SGHRS; CDR2 reads YFSETQ. Trimming took off 5 bases at V and 6 bases at J, with 14 bases between the two ends. This CDR3 is built from 13 residues. This chain's CDR3 is CASSSIPGAEAFF. The CDR3, as DNA: TGCGCCAGCAGTTCGATTCCCGGGGCTGAAGCTTTCTTT.

The chain combines TRBV19 with TRBJ1-1; D gene uncertain. This CDR3 has 14 amino acids. Germline loops: CDR1 LNHDA, CDR2 SQIVND (reference sequence). V was pared by 4 bases and J by 5 bases, with 14 bases between. CDR3 region: CASSKRESSTEAFF. In DNA, the CDR3 is TGTGCCAGTAGTAAGCGGGAGAGTAGTACTGAAGCTTTCTTT.

The J gene is TRBJ2-4, the V gene TRBV28, with a tentative D call TRBD1 (7 bases). Germline assignment: CDR1 MDHEN and CDR2 SYDVKM. CDR3 size: 14 residues. The V end was cut by 5 bases, the J end by 5 bases, with 13 bases between. CDR3 sequence (DNA): TGTGCCAGCAGTCCGACAGGGAGGCAAAACATTCAGTACTTC. Translation: CASSPTGRQNIQYF.

In its sample, this clone was seen a few times. The V gene is TRBV4-1, the J gene TRBJ1-2, with D maybe TRBD1 (5 bases). Germline-derived CDR1 and CDR2 are MGHRA and YSYEKL. This CDR3 contains 15 residues. Trimming cost V 6 bases and J 4 bases, with 18 bases left between them. The CDR3, as DNA: TGCGCCAGCAGTACCGAAGGAGGGACGGTCTATGGCTACACCTTC. It encodes CASSTEGGTVYGYTF.

V gene TRBV6-6 combines with J gene TRBJ1-1; D is unresolved. The CDR3 sequence is 13 residues long. CDR1 MNHNY and CDR2 SVGAGI come from the germline V gene (reference sequence). With 5 bases removed from V and 0 bases from J, the gap between germline ends came to 7 bases. DNA for the CDR3: TGTGCCAGCAGTGGGGATATGAACACTGAAGCTTTCTTT. Amino acid sequence: CASSGDMNTEAFF.

This clone was seen a handful of times. The V gene is TRBV6-5, the J gene TRBJ2-7; 11 bases match TRBD1. Losses at the gene ends were 6 bases for V and 4 bases for J; bases not matched to a gene: 5. Looked up from germline, CDR1 is MNHEY and CDR2 is SVGAGI. The CDR3 has 14 residues. The CDR3 sequence is CASSRTGGAYEQYF. As DNA, the CDR3 is TGTGCCAGCAGCCGGACAGGGGGCGCTTACGAGCAGTACTTC.

CDR3 in amino acids: CASSLAAPGAQETQYF. The CDR3 DNA reads as TGTGCCAGCAGCTTAGCTGCCCCCGGGGCTCAAGAGACCCAGTACTTC. The chain is built from TRBV7-9 and TRBJ2-5; the D gene could be TRBD1 or TRBD2 (5 bases each). V was trimmed by 0 bases and J by 2 bases, leaving 13 bases between them. The CDR3 extends over 16 amino acids. Germline CDR1 and CDR2: SEHNR and FQNEAQ (reference sequence).

Here the CDR3 reads CASSLAGGSFNEQFF. DNA for the CDR3: TGCGCCAGCAGCTTGGCCGGGGGTAGCTTTAATGAGCAGTTCTTC. The chain is built from TRBV5-1 and TRBJ2-1; D possibly corresponds to TRBD2 (6 bases). The V end was cut by 0 bases, the J end by 7 bases, with 14 bases between. The CDR3 sequence is 15 residues long. Germline CDR1 and CDR2: SGHRS and YFSETQ. The entire variable domain, with the rest obtained from reference TRBV5-1 and TRBJ2-1, is as follows: KAGVTQTPRYLIKTRGQQVTLSCSPISGHRSVSWYQQTPGQGLQFLFEYFSETQRNKGNFPGRFSGRQFSNSRSEMNVSTLELGDSALYLCASSLAGGSFNEQFFGPGTRLTVL.

V and J are TRBV6-1 and TRBJ1-3; D ambiguous. CDR1 and CDR2 (germline): MNHNS, SASEGT. This CDR3 spans 12 amino acids. V shed 3 bases and J shed 10 bases, with 10 bases lying between them. The CDR3 reads CASSDPRRTIYF. The CDR3 nucleotides are TGTGCCAGCAGTGACCCTCGACGGACCATATATTTT.

This chain links TRBV29-1 with TRBJ1-2; no reliable D call. Germline CDR1 SQVTM, CDR2 ANQGSEA. The CDR3 consists of 12 residues. Trimming shortened V by 4 bases and J by 2 bases, and 8 bases separated the two germline ends. The CDR3 nucleotides are TGCAGCGTTGCAGCAGCGAACTATGGCTACACCTTC. Translated: CSVAAANYGYTF. Supplemented by reference TRBV29-1 and TRBJ1-2, the full variable domain reads SAVISQKPSRDICQRGTSLTIQCQVDSQVTMMFWYRQQPGQSLTLIATANQGSEATYESGFVIDKFPISRPNLTFSTLTVSNMSPEDSSIYLCSVAAANYGYTFGSGTRLTVV.

V gene TRBV30 combines with J gene TRBJ2-7, with D possibly being TRBD1 or TRBD2 (7 bases each). Trimming took off 5 bases at V and 6 bases at J, with 11 bases between the two ends. Germline CDR1 is GTSNPN and CDR2 is SVGIG (reference sequence). The CDR3 sequence is 11 residues long. The CDR3 nucleotides read TGTGCCTGGGCAGGGGGGGGCGAGCAGTACTTC. Its protein is CAWAGGGEQYF. Using reference TRBV30 and TRBJ2-7 for the parts outside the CDR3, the full variable domain is SQTIHQWPATLVQPVGSPLSLECTVEGTSNPNLYWYRQAAGRGLQLLFYSVGIGQISSEVPQNLSASRPQDRQFILSSKKLLLSDSGFYLCAWAGGGEQYFGPGTRLTVT.

This chain joins TRBV2 and TRBJ2-2; a possible D gene is TRBD2 (6 bases). The CDR3 is 16 amino acids. Between the trimmed V and J ends, which lost 6 bases and 1 base, there was a span of 15 bases. From germline, CDR1 is SNHLY and CDR2 FYNNEI. CDR3 sequence reads: CASSPLGGKNTGELFF. CDR3 nucleotides: TGTGCCAGCAGCCCCCTTGGCGGGAAGAACACCGGGGAGCTGTTTTTT.

CDR3 DNA sequence: TGTGCCATAAGGCGGGCGAGCACCGGGGAGCTGTTTTTT. This encodes CAIRRASTGELFF. This sequence joins TRBV6-5 and TRBJ2-2; D perhaps matches TRBD2 (5 bases). Trimming stripped 10 bases from V and 4 bases from J, with 13 bases between. Germline lookup yields CDR1 MNHEY and CDR2 SVGAGI. The CDR3 spans 13 residues.

The chain employs TRBV2 and TRBJ2-4; the D is unclear. This CDR3 is 14 amino acids long. Deletions cut 2 bases from V and 7 bases from J, with 12 bases between. CDR1 and CDR2 from the germline V gene are SNHLY and FYNNEI. CDR3 loop: CASSEILLENIQYF. Here the CDR3 DNA reads TGTGCCAGCAGTGAAATCTTGTTGGAGAACATTCAGTACTTC.

A remark on this clone: The same CDR3 also results from other DNA sequences found in this sample. The CDR3 here is CASSPPGLAGVNEQFF. The CDR3 DNA reads as TGCGCCAGCAGCCCACCTGGTTTAGCGGGAGTGAATGAGCAGTTCTTC. The rearrangement joins TRBV5-1 to TRBJ2-1, with 9 positions matching TRBD2. This CDR3 has 16 residues. The V gene end was trimmed by 4 bases and the J gene end by 7 bases; junction bases not matched to a gene: 12. Germline loops: CDR1 SGHRS, CDR2 YFSETQ.

This chain connects TRBV5-5 to TRBJ2-6, with no clear D. The CDR3 is 14 amino acids. Trimming pared 7 bases from V and 0 bases from J, leaving 8 bases between. Germline values: CDR1 SGHKS, CDR2 YYEKEE (reference sequence). The CDR3 loop is CASLQISGANVLTF. The CDR3 region has the DNA TGTGCCAGCCTACAGATCTCTGGGGCCAACGTCCTGACTTTC.

The chain carries TRBV5-8 and TRBJ2-2, with unresolved D. Germline V CDR1 and CDR2: SGHTS, YDEGEE. The CDR3 is 16 amino acids. V was clipped by 5 bases and J by 0 bases, with 14 bases between them. CDR3 coding DNA: TGTGCCAGCAGTGGGTTCGGCAGCCCGAACACCGGGGAGCTGTTTTTT. Translation gives CASSGFGSPNTGELFF.

The rearrangement uses TRBV10-3 and TRBJ2-3; D may be TRBD1 (5 bases). The V gene lost 4 bases and the J gene lost 6 bases, with 8 bases spanning the gap. The CDR3 contains 12 residues. Germline V gene data show CDR1 as ENHRY and CDR2 as SYGVKD. The CDR3: CAISGSGDTQYF. The DNA of the CDR3 is TGTGCCATCAGTGGATCAGGGGATACGCAGTATTTT.

In its sample, this clone was seen once. Here the CDR3 DNA reads TGTGCCAGCAGAAACACAGGGACAGATACGCAGTATTTT. This sequence encodes CASRNTGTDTQYF. This chain connects TRBV6-1 to TRBJ2-3; D possibly corresponds to TRBD1 (6 bases). CDR3 length equals 13 residues. Germline values: CDR1 MNHNS, CDR2 SASEGT. The germline V and J ends were trimmed by 6 bases and 3 bases, with 10 bases remaining between them.

The chain has TRBV7-9 and TRBJ2-7; D not resolved. This CDR3 comprises 14 residues. V shed 1 base and J shed 6 bases, with 13 bases lying between them. Germline V gene lookup returns CDR1 SEHNR and CDR2 FQNEAQ (reference sequence). Here the CDR3 reads CASSLVGKSIEQYF. CDR3 coding DNA: TGTGCCAGCAGCTTAGTGGGCAAGTCCATCGAGCAGTACTTC.

V is TRBV5-5 and J is TRBJ1-5; D not resolved. CDR1 and CDR2 (germline): SGHKS, YYEKEE (reference sequence). Trimming pared 3 bases from V and 0 bases from J, leaving 7 bases between. There are 14 residues in the CDR3. The CDR3 loop is CASSYDTSNQPQHF. CDR3 nucleotide sequence: TGTGCCAGCAGCTATGACACTAGCAATCAGCCCCAGCATTTT.

This clone is a singleton in its sample. V usage is TRBV11-3 and J usage is TRBJ2-7; maybe TRBD2 (6 bases). Looked up from germline, CDR1 is SGHNT and CDR2 is YENEEA. The CDR3 is 16 amino acids. V lost 1 base, J lost 4 bases, and 17 bases lay in between. The CDR3: CASSLGSSGGWYEQYF. The CDR3 DNA is TGTGCCAGCAGCTTAGGGTCCAGCGGAGGGTGGTACGAGCAGTACTTC. Looking up the rest from reference TRBV11-3 and TRBJ2-7 gives the full variable domain: EAGVVQSPRYKIIEKKQPVAFWCNPISGHNTLYWYLQNLGQGPELLIRYENEEAVDDSQLPKDRFSAERLKGVDSTLKIQPAELGDSAVYLCASSLGSSGGWYEQYFGPGTRLTVT.

A remark on this clone: Other DNA sequences of this sample code for an identical CDR3. V and J are TRBV18 and TRBJ1-3, with D unclear. Looked up from germline, CDR1 is KGHSH and CDR2 is LQKENI. The CDR3 runs to 15 residues. The V and J ends lost 0 bases and 0 bases respectively, with 6 bases between them. In DNA, the CDR3 is TGTGCCAGCTCACCACCCGGACTCTCTGGAAACACCATATATTTT. This gives the protein CASSPPGLSGNTIYF.

This clone was picked up one time. DNA for the CDR3: TGTGCCAGCCCCCCCCTTCGCGGGGGGCCCTGGAATGAGCAGTTCTTC. Its protein product is CASPPLRGGPWNEQFF. V and J are TRBV28 and TRBJ2-1; 8 bases are shared with TRBD2. Germline values: CDR1 MDHEN, CDR2 SYDVKM. This CDR3 has 16 residues. J gave up 7 bases and V 8 bases, and 16 bases lay outside the gene matches.

This rearrangement joins TRBV27 to TRBJ2-1, with D possibly called TRBD1 or TRBD2 (5 bases each). CDR1 is MNHEY, CDR2 SMNVEV, per germline (reference sequence). This CDR3 is built from 13 residues. Trimming stripped 7 bases from V and 7 bases from J, with 14 bases between. The CDR3 region is CASTPRWGNEQFF. The CDR3 DNA reads as TGTGCCAGCACCCCCCGATGGGGGAATGAGCAGTTCTTC.

V and J are TRBV27 and TRBJ2-1; no clear D gene. CDR3 length equals 12 residues. Trimming left V 8 bases short and J 0 bases short, with 5 bases between. CDR1 is MNHEY, CDR2 SMNVEV, per germline (reference sequence). The CDR3, as DNA: TGTGCCAGCGGCGGCTCCTACAATGAGCAGTTCTTC. Translated: CASGGSYNEQFF.

As regards this clone: The identical CDR3 is also encoded by other nucleotide sequences in the sample. The chain joins TRBV7-2 to TRBJ2-2, with D uncertain. The CDR3 totals 15 residues. CDR1 and CDR2 from the germline V gene are SGHTA and FQGNSA. The germline V and J ends were trimmed by 5 bases and 2 bases, with 12 bases remaining between them. CDR3 DNA sequence: TGTGCCAGCAGCCCCGGACCAACCAACACCGGGGAGCTGTTTTTT. As protein: CASSPGPTNTGELFF. Full variable domain (outside the CDR3, taken from reference TRBV7-2 and TRBJ2-2): GAGVSQSPSNKVTEKGKDVELRCDPISGHTALYWYRQSLGQGLEFLIYFQGNSAPDKSGLPSDRFSAERTGGSVSTLTIQRTQQEDSAVYLCASSPGPTNTGELFFGEGSRLTVL.

V usage is TRBV10-3 and J usage is TRBJ2-2, with D perhaps TRBD2 (6 bases). The V end lost 3 bases, the J end lost 5 bases, and 13 bases lay between the germline ends. The CDR3 length is 15 residues. The V gene's germline CDR1 is ENHRY and CDR2 SYGVKD. The CDR3 region is CAISDLRGTTGELFF. CDR3 bases: TGTGCCATCAGTGACCTCCGGGGGACTACCGGGGAGCTGTTTTTT.

Points on this clone: The same CDR3 also results from other DNA sequences found in this sample. The chain carries TRBV9 and TRBJ2-3; TRBD2 might be the D (5 bases). Germline V gene lookup returns CDR1 SGDLS and CDR2 YYNGEE. CDR3 size: 15 residues. Between the trimmed V and J ends, which lost 2 bases and 1 base, there was a span of 11 bases. The CDR3 coding sequence is TGTGCCAGCAGCGTCGACCCCGGGGGCACAGATACGCAGTATTTT. This gives the protein CASSVDPGGTDTQYF.

This chain uses TRBV27 with TRBJ2-5; 14 positions agree with TRBD2. With 5 bases clipped from V and 7 bases from J, the junction kept 6 bases outside the gene matches. Germline V gene sequence: CDR1 MNHEY, CDR2 SMNVEV (reference sequence). The CDR3 totals 15 residues. Here the CDR3 reads CASSRLAGGPGTQYF. The CDR3 DNA follows: TGTGCCAGCAGTAGACTAGCGGGAGGGCCAGGGACCCAGTACTTC.